This T cell receptor (beta chain) was observed in a study of CD8 T cells in Susac syndrome. Blood CD8+ and CD4+ T cells underwent high-throughput TCR beta sequencing. It was negative isolation that provided the CD8+ and CD4+ T cells, whereas TEMRA cells were enriched by FACS. Random hexamers served to reverse transcribe roughly 0.5 to 1 ug RNA. MiXCR, run by TCRdb on the immunoSEQ multiplex PCR reads, gives a single entry per CDR3 protein. The sample includes more than 65,000 distinct CDR3 sequences, 95% seen only once; the top ten take 0.24%. Germline CDR1 is SGHTA and CDR2 is FQGTGA. Trimming shortened V by 4 bases and J by 0 bases, and 3 bases separated the two germline ends. The CDR3 totals 13 residues.

The TCR sequence derives from a human donor in good health. Sequencing was performed on CD8+ T cells from PBMCs. V usage is TRBV7-3 and J usage is TRBJ2-2; D not certain. The CDR3 is CASSSSNTGELFF. In DNA form, the CDR3 reads TGTGCCAGCAGCTCCTCGAACACCGGGGAGCTGTTTTTT. The variable domain in full, with the rest retrieved from reference TRBV7-3 and TRBJ2-2, is GAGVSQTPSNKVTEKGKYVELRCDPISGHTALYWYRQSLGQGPEFLIYFQGTGAADDSGLPNDRFFAVRPEGSVSTLKIQRTERGDSAVYLCASSSSNTGELFFGEGSRLTVL.